Below are 24 T cell receptor beta chains sequenced from a single sample in a study of regulatory T cells in long-lasting Graves disease. TCR beta libraries were built with iRepertoire HTBI primers and Arm-PCR of CDR3 regions. TCRdb reanalysed the multiplex PCR reads using MiXCR and keeps one entry per CDR3 protein. The sample has approximately 350,000 distinct CDR3 sequences, 20% to 25% seen once. Time point defined: persistent/refractory GD, antithyroid drugs over 5 years with positive TRAb. There was RNA extracted from PBMCs, and the TCR library was made from it. Sequencing was performed on peripheral blood mononuclear cells (PBMCs), taken when the disease was refractory, from a patient treated with antithyroid drugs. These receptors were obtained from a woman in her 40s with Graves disease.

A few counts support this clonotype. The chain recombines TRBV6-2 or TRBV6-3 with TRBJ2-7, with 8 bases matching TRBD2. Germline V lookup: CDR1 MNHEY, CDR2 SVGEGT. The junction had 14 bases not matched to a gene; V was cut back by 8 bases and J by 11 bases. The CDR3 is 13 amino acids. CDR3 nucleotide sequence: TGTGCCAGCCGACGGGACCGCCCCGGGGGGGAGTACTTC. Translated: CASRRDRPGGEYF.

This clonotype showed up many times. This chain uses TRBV20-1 with TRBJ2-2; D remains unclear. CDR3 length: 13 residues. V shed 6 bases and J shed 5 bases, with 13 bases lying between them. In germline, CDR1 is DFQATT, CDR2 SNEGSKA (reference sequence). The chain's CDR3 is CSAQYTSTGELFF. The DNA of the CDR3 is TGCAGTGCCCAATACACCAGTACCGGGGAGCTGTTTTTT.

J is TRBJ2-7 and V is TRBV28; 12 bases map to TRBD2. The CDR3 has 18 residues. Germline CDR1 reads MDHEN; CDR2 reads SYDVKM. The V gene end was trimmed by 6 bases and the J gene end by 0 bases; junction bases not matched to a gene: 12. The CDR3 DNA is TGTGCCAGCAGCCAAGCCGCTAGCGGGAGGGCGCCCTCCTACGAGCAGTACTTC. It translates to CASSQAASGRAPSYEQYF. Together with reference TRBV28 and TRBJ2-7, the CDR3 gives the full variable domain: DVKVTQSSRYLVKRTGEKVFLECVQDMDHENMFWYRQDPGLGLRLIYFSYDVKMKEKGDIPEGYSVSREKKERFSLILESASTNQTSMYLCASSQAASGRAPSYEQYFGPGTRLTVT.

This clonotype was counted at least ten times. V usage is TRBV10-3 and J usage is TRBJ2-5; D might be TRBD2 (5 bases). The V end lost 0 bases, the J end lost 2 bases, and 16 bases lay between the germline ends. CDR3 length: 17 residues. The germline gives CDR1 ENHRY, CDR2 SYGVKD. The CDR3 bases are TGTGCCATCAGTGAGTCGTGGGAGCAGTCGCGTCAAGAGACCCAGTACTTC. Translated: CAISESWEQSRQETQYF.

This clonotype was found many times. V and J are TRBV7-9 and TRBJ2-7; a possible D gene is TRBD2 (6 bases). The germline gives CDR1 SEHNR, CDR2 FQNEAQ (reference sequence). Between the trimmed V and J ends, which lost 5 bases and 3 bases, there was a span of 17 bases. This CDR3 contains 15 residues. Written as DNA, the CDR3 is TGTGCCAGCAGCCCCACTGGGGCGGGACGCTACGAGCAGTACTTC. It translates to CASSPTGAGRYEQYF.

This clonotype showed up many times. The V and J genes are TRBV2 and TRBJ2-2; maybe TRBD2 (5 bases). Germline CDR1 SNHLY, CDR2 FYNNEI. CDR3 length: 15 residues. V dropped 6 bases and J dropped 1 base, with 12 bases sitting between them. The CDR3 coding sequence is TGTGCCAGCAGCCCCCGGACTGGGAACACCGGGGAGCTGTTTTTT. Protein sequence: CASSPRTGNTGELFF. Full variable domain (remainder filled in from reference TRBV2 and TRBJ2-2): EPEVTQTPSHQVTQMGQEVILRCVPISNHLYFYWYRQILGQKVEFLVSFYNNEISEKSEIFDDQFSVERPDGSNFTLKIRSTKLEDSAMYFCASSPRTGNTGELFFGEGSRLTVL.

The chain recombines TRBV5-1 with TRBJ2-2; 14 bases match TRBD2. Germline CDR1 SGHRS, CDR2 YFSETQ. There are 15 residues in the CDR3. Trimming cost V 5 bases and J 6 bases; bases outside gene matches: 3. The CDR3 protein is CASRPGLAGAGELFF. The CDR3 DNA reads TGCGCCAGCAGGCCGGGACTAGCGGGAGCCGGGGAGCTGTTTTTT. The full variable domain, completed using reference TRBV5-1 and TRBJ2-2, is KAGVTQTPRYLIKTRGQQVTLSCSPISGHRSVSWYQQTPGQGLQFLFEYFSETQRNKGNFPGRFSGRQFSNSRSEMNVSTLELGDSALYLCASRPGLAGAGELFFGEGSRLTVL.

This chain uses TRBV18 with TRBJ2-3; D is ambiguous. Germline lookup yields CDR1 KGHSH and CDR2 LQKENI. CDR3 size: 13 residues. The V gene lost 6 bases and the J gene lost 5 bases, with 12 bases spanning the gap. The CDR3 DNA sequence: TGTGCCAGCTCCCCCAGTTACGAAGATACGCAGTATTTT. This encodes CASSPSYEDTQYF. The variable domain in full, completed from reference TRBV18 and TRBJ2-3, reads NAGVMQNPRHLVRRRGQEARLRCSPMKGHSHVYWYRQLPEEGLKFMVYLQKENIIDESGMPKERFSAEFPKEGPSILRIQQVVRGDSAAYFCASSPSYEDTQYFGPGTRLTVL.

This clonotype was picked up a small number of times. The chain uses TRBV6-1 and TRBJ2-4; 11 bases are a match to TRBD2. The V gene's germline CDR1 is MNHNS and CDR2 SASEGT. The length of the CDR3 is 16 residues. The V segment lost 6 bases and the J segment 0 bases; nucleotides outside the gene matches: 4. The CDR3 protein is CASSDGLAGAKNIQYF. In DNA, the CDR3 is TGTGCCAGCAGCGACGGACTAGCGGGAGCCAAAAACATTCAGTACTTC.

This clonotype was detected a few times. The CDR3 sequence: CATRAGLAGIGELFF. Written as DNA, the CDR3 is TGTGCCACCAGGGCCGGACTAGCGGGAATCGGGGAGCTGTTTTTT. V usage is TRBV15 and J usage is TRBJ2-2; 12 nucleotides agree with TRBD2. Germline CDR1 is LNHNV and CDR2 is YYDKDF (reference sequence). With V trimmed by 6 bases and J by 7 bases, 6 bases remained unmatched. This CDR3 has 15 residues.

This clonotype showed up many times. The V and J genes are TRBV11-2 and TRBJ2-5; TRBD1 is a possible D gene (7 bases). Per the germline V gene, CDR1 is SGHAT and CDR2 is FQNNGV. The CDR3 extends over 16 amino acids. Trimming stripped 4 bases from V and 4 bases from J, with 19 bases between. The CDR3 DNA sequence: TGTGCCAGCAGCTCAAACGGGGGACAGCCCGGAGAGACCCAGTACTTC. Protein sequence: CASSSNGGQPGETQYF.

This clonotype was counted between two and nine times. The chain uses TRBV20-1 and TRBJ2-7, with 7 bases fitting TRBD1. The CDR3 consists of 14 residues. Germline V gene lookup returns CDR1 DFQATT and CDR2 SNEGSKA (reference sequence). V lost 3 bases to trimming and J lost 2 bases; unmatched junction nucleotides: 7. The CDR3 sequence: CSASGTERTYEQYF. In DNA, the CDR3 is TGCAGTGCTAGCGGGACAGAAAGAACCTACGAGCAGTACTTC.

This clonotype was counted ten times or more. This chain joins TRBV11-2 and TRBJ2-7; D unclear. The CDR3 consists of 12 residues. CDR1 is SGHAT, CDR2 FQNNGV, per germline. The V gene lost 5 bases and the J gene lost 4 bases, with 9 bases spanning the gap. Here the CDR3 DNA reads TGTGCCAGCAGCCCGTGGGGATACGAGCAGTACTTC. It translates to CASSPWGYEQYF.

The J gene is TRBJ2-7, the V gene TRBV20-1, with TRBD2 identical over 9 bases. V lost 5 bases to trimming and J lost 0 bases; unmatched junction nucleotides: 8. CDR1 is DFQATT and CDR2 is SNEGSKA in the germline V gene (reference sequence). There are 15 residues in the CDR3. The CDR3 nucleotides are TGCAGTGCTTCTGGACTAGCGCCGAGCTCCTACGAGCAGTACTTC. This translates into CSASGLAPSSYEQYF.

The sample holds many counts of this clonotype. This rearrangement joins TRBV7-8 to TRBJ2-6; weak D call: TRBD2 (6 bases). The CDR3 is 19 residues long. The V end was cut by 5 bases, the J end by 2 bases, with 22 bases between. Germline values: CDR1 SGHVS, CDR2 FQNEAQ. The CDR3 spells CASSRSWDFTDAGANVLTF. CDR3 DNA: TGTGCCAGCAGCAGAAGTTGGGACTTTACCGACGCTGGGGCCAACGTCCTGACTTTC.

The V and J genes are TRBV5-1 and TRBJ2-1; D is unclear. CDR1 is SGHRS, CDR2 YFSETQ, per germline. The CDR3 loop spans 15 amino acids. The ends were cut back, 5 bases at V and 1 base at J, with 13 bases in the middle. This chain's CDR3 is CASRVPWQSYNEQFF. The CDR3 DNA reads TGCGCCAGCAGAGTCCCTTGGCAGTCCTACAATGAGCAGTTCTTC.

The V gene is TRBV13, the J gene TRBJ2-7; 7 bases agree with TRBD1. V gave up 8 bases and J gave up 4 bases; unmatched junction bases: 8. CDR1 is PRHDT and CDR2 is FYEKMQ in the germline V gene (reference sequence). The CDR3 has 13 residues. In nucleotides, the CDR3 is TGTGCCAGCCGACAGGGTTTAAGGTACGAGCAGTACTTC. This encodes CASRQGLRYEQYF. Using reference TRBV13 and TRBJ2-7 for the parts outside the CDR3, the full variable domain is AAGVIQSPRHLIKEKRETATLKCYPIPRHDTVYWYQQGPGQDPQFLISFYEKMQSDKGSIPDRFSAQQFSDYHSELNMSSLELGDSALYFCASRQGLRYEQYFGPGTRLTVT.

The chain recombines TRBV20-1 with TRBJ1-1; D not resolved. The CDR3 is made up of 17 amino acids. Germline loops: CDR1 DFQATT, CDR2 SNEGSKA (reference sequence). Trimming left V 3 bases short and J 0 bases short, with 20 bases between. The CDR3, as DNA: TGCAGTGCTAGGGACCTCCGGGCCCCACTGCTGAACACTGAAGCTTTCTTT. This gives the protein CSARDLRAPLLNTEAFF.

The J gene is TRBJ2-1, the V gene TRBV27, with 11 bases that match TRBD1. This CDR3 comprises 15 residues. The germline CDR1 and CDR2 sequences are MNHEY and SMNVEV (reference sequence). The V gene end was trimmed by 4 bases and the J gene end by 6 bases; junction bases not matched to a gene: 5. Written as DNA, the CDR3 is TGTGCCAGCAGTTGGGGGACAGGGGGGTCCAATGAGCAGTTCTTC. Residues: CASSWGTGGSNEQFF.

This chain joins TRBV4-1 and TRBJ2-5; D remains ambiguous. V was pared by 3 bases and J by 0 bases, with 5 bases between. CDR3 length: 13 residues. Looked up from germline, CDR1 is MGHRA and CDR2 is YSYEKL. The CDR3 loop is CASSQINQETQYF. CDR3 DNA sequence: TGCGCCAGCAGCCAGATCAACCAAGAGACCCAGTACTTC.

The gene calls are TRBV9 and TRBJ1-1, with TRBD1 as a possible D gene (5 bases). The CDR3 is 14 residues long. CDR1 and CDR2 from the germline V gene are SGDLS and YYNGEE. Trimming pared 0 bases from V and 5 bases from J, leaving 11 bases between. The CDR3 loop reads CASSVDYWGTEAFF. The CDR3 DNA reads TGTGCCAGCAGCGTAGATTACTGGGGGACTGAAGCTTTCTTT.

The rearrangement uses TRBV28 and TRBJ2-7, with 7 bases identical to TRBD1. V shed 8 bases, J shed 6 bases, and the junction held 19 bases outside the gene matches. The CDR3 totals 16 residues. The germline V gene has CDR1 MDHEN and CDR2 SYDVKM. The CDR3 reads CASSPPSLGQSGEQYF. The CDR3 nucleotides read TGTGCCAGCTCACCGCCCTCCCTGGGACAGAGCGGCGAGCAGTACTTC.

This clonotype was seen repeatedly, ten times or more. V is TRBV29-1 and J is TRBJ2-7; 7 bases align to TRBD2. The V segment lost 6 bases and the J segment 6 bases; nucleotides outside the gene matches: 8. In germline, CDR1 is SQVTM, CDR2 ANQGSEA. The CDR3 is 12 residues long. The CDR3: CSVATSRIEQYF. In DNA form, the CDR3 reads TGCAGCGTCGCGACTAGCAGGATCGAGCAGTACTTC.

This clonotype has just a few counts. This chain joins TRBV6-1 and TRBJ1-5, with D possibly being TRBD1 (5 bases). The CDR3 extends over 15 amino acids. With 4 bases removed from V and 2 bases from J, the gap between germline ends came to 12 bases. Per germline, CDR1 MNHNS and CDR2 SASEGT. The CDR3 DNA follows: TGTGCCAGCAGTGTGGGGGGTTCGGGCAATCAGCCCCAGCATTTT. Translating it yields CASSVGGSGNQPQHF.